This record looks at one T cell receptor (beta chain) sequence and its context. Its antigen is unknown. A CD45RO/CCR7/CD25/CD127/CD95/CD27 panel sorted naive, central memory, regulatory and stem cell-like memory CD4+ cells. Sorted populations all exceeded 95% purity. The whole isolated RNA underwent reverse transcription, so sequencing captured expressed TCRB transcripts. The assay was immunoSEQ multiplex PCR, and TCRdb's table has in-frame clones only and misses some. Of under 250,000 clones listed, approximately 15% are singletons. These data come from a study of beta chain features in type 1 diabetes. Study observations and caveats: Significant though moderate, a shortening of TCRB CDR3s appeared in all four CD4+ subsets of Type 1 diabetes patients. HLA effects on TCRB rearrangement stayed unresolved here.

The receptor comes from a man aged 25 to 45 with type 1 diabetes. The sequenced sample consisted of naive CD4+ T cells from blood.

CDR3 amino acids: CATGTGFTDTQYF. CDR3 DNA: TGTGCCACCGGGACAGGGTTCACAGATACGCAGTATTTT. The rearrangement uses TRBV15 and TRBJ2-3, with 9 nucleotides matching TRBD1. Germline CDR1 and CDR2: LNHNV and YYDKDF (reference sequence). V lost 8 bases to trimming and J lost 2 bases; unmatched junction nucleotides: 2. The CDR3 covers 13 residues.